The 12 T cell receptor beta chains below all came from one sample that was sequenced in a study of T cell changes during pregnancy in multiple sclerosis. Libraries were prepared by immunoSEQ multiplex PCR; TCRdb keeps only in-frame clonotypes and omits some of them. The sample consists of approximately 40,000 clones, approximately 92% of them appearing once. The material sequenced was CD4+ T cells from peripheral blood mononuclear cells, taken before pregnancy. These receptors originate from a female donor with multiple sclerosis, enrolled in a pregnancy study.

This clone showed up just once. The rearrangement joins TRBV29-1 to TRBJ2-5; TRBD1 agrees at 8 bases. V lost 7 bases to trimming and J lost 7 bases; unmatched junction nucleotides: 14. This CDR3 region has 14 residues. The germline gives CDR1 SQVTM, CDR2 ANQGSEA. DNA for the CDR3: TGCAGCGGCCGGCCCCAGGGGGCAGGCGCGACCCAGTACTTC. Translating gives CSGRPQGAGATQYF.

V and J are TRBV4-2 and TRBJ1-2; D is possibly TRBD1 (5 bases). The CDR3 loop spans 16 amino acids. CDR1 is LGHNA, CDR2 YNFKEQ, per germline. The ends were cut back, 0 bases at V and 2 bases at J, with 13 bases in the middle. In DNA, the CDR3 is TGTGCCAGCAGCCAAGAAACCGAGACAGAGAACTATGGCTACACCTTC. Its protein product is CASSQETETENYGYTF.

The gene calls are TRBV14 and TRBJ2-1, with TRBD2 identical over 9 bases. The CDR3 consists of 16 residues. Germline CDR1 reads SGHDN; CDR2 reads FVKESK. With 3 bases clipped from V and 0 bases from J, the junction kept 3 bases outside the gene matches. The CDR3 is CASSQVSGSSYNEQFF. DNA for the CDR3: TGTGCCAGCAGCCAGGTTAGCGGGAGCTCCTACAATGAGCAGTTCTTC.

V gene TRBV2 combines with J gene TRBJ2-5; D unresolved. V shed 0 bases and J shed 3 bases, with 8 bases lying between them. The germline CDR1 and CDR2 sequences are SNHLY and FYNNEI. The CDR3 length is 14 residues. The CDR3 DNA reads TGTGCCAGCAGTGAAGCACGACTGAAAGAGACCCAGTACTTC. Encoded protein: CASSEARLKETQYF. Drawing the rest from reference TRBV2 and TRBJ2-5, the complete variable domain is EPEVTQTPSHQVTQMGQEVILRCVPISNHLYFYWYRQILGQKVEFLVSFYNNEISEKSEIFDDQFSVERPDGSNFTLKIRSTKLEDSAMYFCASSEARLKETQYFGPGTRLLVL.

This chain joins TRBV10-1 and TRBJ2-2; D might be TRBD1 (5 bases). CDR1 is WNHNN and CDR2 is SYGVQD in the germline V gene (reference sequence). The CDR3 has 15 residues. The V end was cut by 4 bases, the J end by 3 bases, with 12 bases between. The CDR3 bases are TGCGCCAGCAGTGTTGACAGTCTAGACACCGGGGAGCTGTTTTTT. Amino acid sequence: CASSVDSLDTGELFF.

The chain uses TRBV10-1 and TRBJ2-3, with D tentatively TRBD1 (5 bases). The CDR3 is 13 amino acids. Looked up from germline, CDR1 is WNHNN and CDR2 is SYGVQD (reference sequence). V dropped 3 bases and J dropped 3 bases, with 7 bases sitting between them. The CDR3 protein is CASSDQGTDTQYF. The CDR3 DNA reads TGCGCCAGCAGTGATCAGGGAACAGATACGCAGTATTTT.

J is TRBJ2-7 and V is TRBV28, with D possibly being TRBD2 (5 bases). Germline V gives CDR1 MDHEN, CDR2 SYDVKM. The CDR3 runs 13 residues. Trimming shortened V by 5 bases and J by 6 bases, and 14 bases separated the two germline ends. CDR3 nucleotide sequence: TGTGCCAGCAGTCTAGCAAGGCCGGGCGAGCAGTACTTC. It translates to CASSLARPGEQYF. The entire variable domain, with the rest obtained from reference TRBV28 and TRBJ2-7, is as follows: DVKVTQSSRYLVKRTGEKVFLECVQDMDHENMFWYRQDPGLGLRLIYFSYDVKMKEKGDIPEGYSVSREKKERFSLILESASTNQTSMYLCASSLARPGEQYFGPGTRLTVT.

This chain links TRBV7-7 with TRBJ2-3; D perhaps matches TRBD2 (5 bases). The V gene lost 1 base and the J gene lost 3 bases, with 14 bases spanning the gap. The CDR3 spans 16 residues. The germline V gene has CDR1 SSHAT and CDR2 FNYEAQ (reference sequence). CDR3 protein: CASSLERSRGTDTQYF. CDR3 sequence (DNA): TGTGCCAGCAGCTTAGAACGCTCCCGGGGAACAGATACGCAGTATTTT.

The rearrangement uses TRBV10-1 and TRBJ2-2, with D perhaps TRBD1 (5 bases). Looked up from germline, CDR1 is WNHNN and CDR2 is SYGVQD (reference sequence). Trimming removed 4 bases at V and 4 bases at J, with 10 bases between. The CDR3 covers 14 residues. CDR3 DNA sequence: TGCGCCAGCAGTGGGCAGGGTCCCACCGGGGAGCTGTTTTTT. Amino acid sequence: CASSGQGPTGELFF.

The V gene is TRBV15, the J gene TRBJ1-4; D might be TRBD1 (6 bases). With 7 bases removed from V and 5 bases from J, the gap between germline ends came to 11 bases. This CDR3 spans 13 amino acids. The germline gives CDR1 LNHNV, CDR2 YYDKDF (reference sequence). CDR3 amino acids: CATTTGANEKLFF. The CDR3 nucleotides are TGTGCCACCACGACAGGAGCAAATGAAAAACTGTTTTTT.

V gene TRBV14 combines with J gene TRBJ2-3, with 9 bases matching TRBD2. Germline trimming cut 1 base from V and 3 bases from J; bases unmatched to any gene: 5. Germline values: CDR1 SGHDN, CDR2 FVKESK. This CDR3 region has 16 residues. CDR3 protein: CASSQGGGGRTDTQYF. The CDR3 region has the DNA TGTGCCAGCAGCCAAGGCGGGGGGGGCCGTACAGATACGCAGTATTTT.

V usage is TRBV11-1 and J usage is TRBJ2-1, with 11 bases matching TRBD2. This CDR3 comprises 15 residues. Germline V gene lookup returns CDR1 SGHAT and CDR2 FQDESV (reference sequence). V was pared by 7 bases and J by 9 bases, with 11 bases of the junction left unmatched. This chain's CDR3 is CASTVIAGGLGEQFF. As DNA, the CDR3 is TGTGCCAGCACCGTCATAGCGGGGGGGCTTGGTGAGCAGTTCTTC.